Described below is a single T cell receptor beta chain sequence and its context. These data are taken from a study of blood T cell repertoires in COVID-19. Cohort assignment relied on participant-reported clinical history. The CDR3 loop spans 15 amino acids. Germline CDR1 is SGHRS and CDR2 is YFSETQ. Trimming shortened V by 0 bases and J by 3 bases, and 12 bases separated the two germline ends. Only in-frame clones appear in the TCRdb table, and some are missing; sequencing was by immunoSEQ multiplex PCR. The table includes approximately 210,000 clones, approximately 84% detected once. The receptor was isolated from a man aged 40-55 years who had recovered from COVID-19. Material for sequencing was PBMCs or T cells enriched from blood (not recorded which). This rearrangement joins TRBV5-1 to TRBJ1-2; perhaps TRBD1 as D (6 bases). CDR3 DNA sequence: TGCGCCAGCAGCTTGGATACAGGGATCCACTATGGCTACACCTTC. This encodes CASSLDTGIHYGYTF.